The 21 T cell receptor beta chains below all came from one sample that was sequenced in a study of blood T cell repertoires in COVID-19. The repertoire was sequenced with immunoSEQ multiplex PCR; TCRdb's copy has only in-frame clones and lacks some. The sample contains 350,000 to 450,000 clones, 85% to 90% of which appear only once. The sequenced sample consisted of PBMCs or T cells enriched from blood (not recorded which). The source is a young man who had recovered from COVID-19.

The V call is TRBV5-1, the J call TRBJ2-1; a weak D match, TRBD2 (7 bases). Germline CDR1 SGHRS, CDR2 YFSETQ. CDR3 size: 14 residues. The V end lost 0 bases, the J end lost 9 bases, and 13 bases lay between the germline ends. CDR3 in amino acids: CASSLVGGAGEQFF. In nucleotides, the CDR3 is TGCGCCAGCAGCTTGGTGGGGGGGGCCGGTGAGCAGTTCTTC.

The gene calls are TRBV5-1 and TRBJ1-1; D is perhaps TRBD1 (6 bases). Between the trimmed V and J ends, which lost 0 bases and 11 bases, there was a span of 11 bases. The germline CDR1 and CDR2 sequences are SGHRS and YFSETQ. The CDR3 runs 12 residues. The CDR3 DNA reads TGCGCCAGCAGCTTGGCAGGGGCTGGGGCTTTCTTT. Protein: CASSLAGAGAFF. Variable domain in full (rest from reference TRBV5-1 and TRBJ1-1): KAGVTQTPRYLIKTRGQQVTLSCSPISGHRSVSWYQQTPGQGLQFLFEYFSETQRNKGNFPGRFSGRQFSNSRSEMNVSTLELGDSALYLCASSLAGAGAFFGQGTRLTVV.

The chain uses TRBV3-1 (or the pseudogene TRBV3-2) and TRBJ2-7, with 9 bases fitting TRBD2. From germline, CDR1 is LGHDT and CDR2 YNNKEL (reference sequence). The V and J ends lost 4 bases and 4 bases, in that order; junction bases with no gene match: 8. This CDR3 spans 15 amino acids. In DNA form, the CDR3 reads TGTGCCAGCAGCCTAAGTAGTAGCGGGAGTTACGAGCAGTACTTC. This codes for CASSLSSSGSYEQYF.

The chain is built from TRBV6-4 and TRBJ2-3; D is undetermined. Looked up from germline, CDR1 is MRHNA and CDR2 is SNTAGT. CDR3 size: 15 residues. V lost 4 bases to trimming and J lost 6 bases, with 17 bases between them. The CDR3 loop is CASSAGPSAADTQYF. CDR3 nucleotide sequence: TGTGCCAGCAGTGCTGGGCCTTCTGCTGCTGATACGCAGTATTTT.

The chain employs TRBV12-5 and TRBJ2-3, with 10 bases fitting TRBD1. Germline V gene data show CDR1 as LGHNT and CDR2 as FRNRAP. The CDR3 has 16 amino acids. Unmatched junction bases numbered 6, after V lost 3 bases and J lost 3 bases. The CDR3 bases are TGTGCTAGTGGTTTCCGGACAGGGGGTACGACAGATACGCAGTATTTT. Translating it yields CASGFRTGGTTDTQYF.

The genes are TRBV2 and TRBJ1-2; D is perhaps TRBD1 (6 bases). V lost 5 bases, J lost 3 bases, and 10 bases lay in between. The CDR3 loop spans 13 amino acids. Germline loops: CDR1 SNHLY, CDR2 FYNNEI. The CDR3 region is CASSPQGYYGYTF. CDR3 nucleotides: TGTGCCAGCAGTCCTCAGGGGTACTATGGCTACACCTTC.

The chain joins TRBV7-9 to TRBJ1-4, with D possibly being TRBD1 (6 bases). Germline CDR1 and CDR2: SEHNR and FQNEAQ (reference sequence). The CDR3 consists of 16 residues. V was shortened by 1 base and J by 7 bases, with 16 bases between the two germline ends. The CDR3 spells CASSLGVGAQGEKLFF. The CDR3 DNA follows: TGTGCCAGCAGCTTAGGTGTGGGGGCGCAGGGTGAAAAACTGTTTTTT.

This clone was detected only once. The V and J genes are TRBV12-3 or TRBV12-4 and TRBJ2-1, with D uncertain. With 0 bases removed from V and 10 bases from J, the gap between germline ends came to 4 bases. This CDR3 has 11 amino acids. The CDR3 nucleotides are TGTGCCAGCAGTTTAGCGGCCGAGCAGTTCTTC. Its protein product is CASSLAAEQFF.

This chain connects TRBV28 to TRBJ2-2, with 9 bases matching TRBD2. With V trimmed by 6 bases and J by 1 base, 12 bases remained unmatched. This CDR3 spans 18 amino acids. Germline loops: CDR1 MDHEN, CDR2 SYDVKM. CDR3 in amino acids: CASSFSGLREGNTGELFF. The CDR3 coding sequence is TGTGCCAGCAGCTTCTCGGGATTGCGGGAGGGGAACACCGGGGAGCTGTTTTTT.

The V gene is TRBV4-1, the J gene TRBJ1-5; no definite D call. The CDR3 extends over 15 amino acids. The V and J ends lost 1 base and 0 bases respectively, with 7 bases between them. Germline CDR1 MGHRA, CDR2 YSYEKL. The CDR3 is CASSQAPGSNQPQHF. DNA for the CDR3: TGCGCCAGCAGCCAAGCCCCAGGTAGCAATCAGCCCCAGCATTTT.

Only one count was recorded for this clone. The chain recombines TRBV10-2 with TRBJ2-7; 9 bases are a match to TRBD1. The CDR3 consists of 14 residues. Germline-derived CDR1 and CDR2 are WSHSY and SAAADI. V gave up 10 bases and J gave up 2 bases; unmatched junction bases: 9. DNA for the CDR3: TGCGCCACCGGGGGGACAGGGAAAGCCTACGAGCAGTACTTC. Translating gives CATGGTGKAYEQYF.

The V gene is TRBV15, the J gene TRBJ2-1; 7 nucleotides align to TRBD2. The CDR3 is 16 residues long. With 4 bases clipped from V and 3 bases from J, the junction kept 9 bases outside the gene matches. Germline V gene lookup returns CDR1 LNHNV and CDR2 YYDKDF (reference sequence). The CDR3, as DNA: TGTGCCACCAGCACGTCTAGCGGAAAGAGCTACAATGAGCAGTTCTTC. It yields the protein CATSTSSGKSYNEQFF. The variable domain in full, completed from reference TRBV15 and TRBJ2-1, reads DAMVIQNPRYQVTQFGKPVTLSCSQTLNHNVMYWYQQKSSQAPKLLFHYYDKDFNNEADTPDNFQSRRPNTSFCFLDIRSPGLGDTAMYLCATSTSSGKSYNEQFFGPGTRLTVL.

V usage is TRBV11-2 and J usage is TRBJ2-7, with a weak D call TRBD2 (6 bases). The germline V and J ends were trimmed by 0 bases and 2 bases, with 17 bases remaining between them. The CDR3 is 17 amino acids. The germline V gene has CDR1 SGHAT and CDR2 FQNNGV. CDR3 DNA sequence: TGTGCCAGCAGCTTAGATGGTTTGGGGGGAATGGCCTACGAGCAGTACTTC. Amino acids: CASSLDGLGGMAYEQYF.

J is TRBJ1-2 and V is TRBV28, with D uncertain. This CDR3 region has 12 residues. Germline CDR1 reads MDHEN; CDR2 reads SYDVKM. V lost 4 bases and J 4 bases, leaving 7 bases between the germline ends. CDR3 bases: TGTGCCAGCAGTTCCCGGTTCTATGGCTACACCTTC. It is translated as CASSSRFYGYTF.

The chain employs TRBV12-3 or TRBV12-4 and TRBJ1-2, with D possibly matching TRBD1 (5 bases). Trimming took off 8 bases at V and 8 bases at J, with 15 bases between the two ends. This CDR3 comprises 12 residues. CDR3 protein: CASGPRVGGYTF. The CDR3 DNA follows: TGTGCCAGCGGACCCAGGGTGGGAGGCTACACCTTC.

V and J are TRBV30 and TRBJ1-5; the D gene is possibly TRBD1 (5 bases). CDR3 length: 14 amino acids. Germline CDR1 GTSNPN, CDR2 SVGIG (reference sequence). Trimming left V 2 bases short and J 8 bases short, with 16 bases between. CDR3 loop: CAWSRGGLGEPQHF. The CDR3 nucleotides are TGTGCCTGGAGTCGTGGGGGACTCGGCGAGCCCCAGCATTTT. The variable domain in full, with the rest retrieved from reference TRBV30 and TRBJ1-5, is SQTIHQWPATLVQPVGSPLSLECTVEGTSNPNLYWYRQAAGRGLQLLFYSVGIGQISSEVPQNLSASRPQDRQFILSSKKLLLSDSGFYLCAWSRGGLGEPQHFGDGTRLSIL.

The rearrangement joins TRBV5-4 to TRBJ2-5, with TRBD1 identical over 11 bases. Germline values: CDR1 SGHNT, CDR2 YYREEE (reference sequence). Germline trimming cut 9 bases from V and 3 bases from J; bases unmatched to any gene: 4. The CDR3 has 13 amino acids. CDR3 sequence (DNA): TGTGCCACCCGGACAGGGGGCAAAGAGACCCAGTACTTC. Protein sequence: CATRTGGKETQYF.

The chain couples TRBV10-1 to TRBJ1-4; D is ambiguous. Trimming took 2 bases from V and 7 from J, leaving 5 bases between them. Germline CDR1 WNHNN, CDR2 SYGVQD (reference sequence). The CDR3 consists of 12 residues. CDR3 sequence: CASSESGEKLFF. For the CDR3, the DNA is TGCGCCAGCAGTGAGAGCGGTGAAAAACTGTTTTTT.

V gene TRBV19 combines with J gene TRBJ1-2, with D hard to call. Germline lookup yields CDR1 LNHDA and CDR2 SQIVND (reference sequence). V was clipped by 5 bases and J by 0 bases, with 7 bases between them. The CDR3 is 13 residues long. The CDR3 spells CASSEQPNYGYTF. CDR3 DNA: TGTGCCAGTAGTGAACAGCCTAACTATGGCTACACCTTC.

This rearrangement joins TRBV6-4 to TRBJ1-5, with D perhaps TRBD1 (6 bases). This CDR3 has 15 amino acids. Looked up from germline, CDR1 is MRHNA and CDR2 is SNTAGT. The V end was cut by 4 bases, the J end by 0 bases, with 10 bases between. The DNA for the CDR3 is TGTGCCAGCAGTGGACAGGATTATAGCAATCAGCCCCAGCATTTT. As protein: CASSGQDYSNQPQHF.

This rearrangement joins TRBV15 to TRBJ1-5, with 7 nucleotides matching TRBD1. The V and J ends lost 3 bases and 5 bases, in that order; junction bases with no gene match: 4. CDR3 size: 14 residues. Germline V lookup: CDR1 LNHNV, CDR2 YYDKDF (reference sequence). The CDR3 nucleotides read TGTGCCACCAGCAGTGGGGGACAGTATCAGCCCCAGCATTTT. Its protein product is CATSSGGQYQPQHF.